This T cell receptor beta chain was retrieved from a study of OX40 agonist ivuxolimab in advanced cancers. Across the whole study: All patients had ivuxolimab intravenously every 2 weeks at 0.01 to 10 mg/kg. Participants averaged around 60 years of age (range 23 to 79) and were 75% to 90% male. Enrolled patients in dose escalation had cancers that were hepatocellular carcinoma, melanoma, renal cell or head and neck cancer.

Study results and limitations: On average, a greater number of expanded clones characterised CD8+ T cells relative to CD4+.

Notes on this clone: Its target is unknown.

Germline values: CDR1 MDHEN, CDR2 SYDVKM. The CDR3 runs 17 residues. Trimming pared 10 bases from V and 7 bases from J, leaving 31 bases between. Assay: immunoSEQ multiplex PCR; the TCRdb copy retains only in-frame clones and omits some. The table has tens of thousands of clones, about nine tenths seen once; the top ten hold 0.3% to 0.35%. Sequencing used CD4+ or CD8+ T cells sorted from blood, obtained in a trial of the OX40 agonist ivuxolimab. The gene calls are TRBV28 and TRBJ2-5; D is perhaps TRBD1 or TRBD2 (6 bases each). The source is an adult with an advanced solid tumor such as melanoma, head and neck, liver or kidney cancer. The CDR3 reads CATDGGGGRPHAGTQYF. DNA of the CDR3: TGTGCCACCGACGGGGGCGGAGGGAGGCCCCACGCAGGGACCCAGTACTTC.